Reported below is one TCR beta chain. The data stem from a study of blood T cell repertoires in COVID-19. Study information: Samples came from the United States, Italy and Spain, spanning acute and convalescent COVID-19. PBMCs, B-cell-depleted T cells, or T cells provided the cDNA or gDNA that made up the material.

In the authors' workflow: Amplification from reference gene primers served as the basis for estimated nucleated cell counts. Libraries were prepared by immunoSEQ multiplex PCR; TCRdb keeps only in-frame clonotypes and omits some of them. V and J calls and clone size are those listed in that table; D and trimming were worked out from the DNA. Counted here are roughly 140,000 clones, about 76% occurring once; the ten biggest clones make up approximately 8%. Germline CDR1 SGHVS, CDR2 FQNEAQ. Trimming cost V 5 bases and J 2 bases; bases outside gene matches: 7. The CDR3 covers 17 residues. The sequencing sample was made of peripheral blood. This TCR was sampled from a human donor in a cohort sampled during active COVID-19. V usage is TRBV7-8 and J usage is TRBJ2-5; 14 bases are a match to TRBD2. CDR3 sequence: CASSLRLAGGKQETQYF. Written as DNA, the CDR3 is TGTGCCAGCAGCCTGAGACTAGCGGGAGGGAAACAAGAGACCCAGTACTTC.